The 30 T cell receptor beta chains listed next were all sequenced from one sample in a study of early T cells in non-severe SARS-CoV-2 infection. TCRdb fed the 5' RACE reads into MiXCR, producing one record per CDR3 protein. The data show about 30,000 distinct CDR3 sequences, with about 3.9% seen just once and approximately 8% held by the top ten. Sequenced: whole blood. These receptors all stem from an adult who was a healthcare worker with PCR-confirmed SARS-CoV-2 infection or an uninfected control (not recorded which).

This clonotype has more than one count but fewer than ten. V usage is TRBV12-3 or TRBV12-4 and J usage is TRBJ2-1; weak D call: TRBD1 (5 bases). V lost 6 bases to trimming and J lost 8 bases, with 11 bases between them. The CDR3 extends over 12 amino acids. CDR3 protein: CASRSRDYEQFF. The CDR3 DNA reads TGTGCCAGCAGGTCCAGGGATTATGAGCAGTTCTTC.

There are many counts of this clonotype. The chain is built from TRBV5-6 and TRBJ2-2; either TRBD1 or TRBD2 may fit D (5 bases each). This CDR3 region has 17 residues. Per the germline V gene, CDR1 is SGHDT and CDR2 is YYEEEE. Trimming took off 0 bases at V and 2 bases at J, with 14 bases between the two ends. CDR3 nucleotide sequence: TGTGCCAGCAGCTTGGCAGGGAGATTAACTAACACCGGGGAGCTGTTTTTT. Translating gives CASSLAGRLTNTGELFF.

This clonotype is termed medium-sized. The V and J genes are TRBV6-4 and TRBJ1-6; 12 positions match TRBD1. V lost 0 bases and J lost 9; bases outside the gene matches: 0. From germline, CDR1 is MRHNA and CDR2 SNTAGT. There are 15 residues in the CDR3. This chain's CDR3 is CASSDSGQGASPLHF. DNA for the CDR3: TGTGCCAGCAGTGACTCGGGACAGGGGGCTTCACCCCTCCACTTT.

This clonotype was picked up many times. The V call is TRBV12-3 or TRBV12-4, the J call TRBJ2-1; 7 positions match TRBD2. The CDR3 has 13 residues. Germline trimming cut 4 bases from V and 14 bases from J; bases unmatched to any gene: 11. CDR3 nucleotides: TGTGCCAGCAGTTCTGCGGGGGTTCGGAGGGAGTTCTTC. It codes for CASSSAGVRREFF.

The chain recombines TRBV5-4 with TRBJ1-1; D gene ambiguous. Per the germline V gene, CDR1 is SGHNT and CDR2 is YYREEE (reference sequence). This CDR3 contains 12 residues. V was clipped by 4 bases and J by 4 bases, with 8 bases between them. The CDR3 DNA follows: TGTGCCAGCAGCAACCCGGGCACTGAAGCTTTCTTT. It encodes CASSNPGTEAFF.

In this sample, this clonotype turned up many times. The genes are TRBV5-5 and TRBJ2-5; no clear D gene. Germline CDR1 SGHKS, CDR2 YYEKEE (reference sequence). Trimming left V 0 bases short and J 5 bases short, with 11 bases between. The CDR3 is made up of 14 amino acids. The DNA of the CDR3 is TGTGCCAGCAGCTTGGTACTCAGGACGGAGACCCAGTACTTC. It specifies CASSLVLRTETQYF.

This clonotype appeared many times. The rearrangement links TRBV20-1 to TRBJ1-4; 9 bases line up with TRBD1. With 5 bases clipped from V and 0 bases from J, the junction kept 7 bases outside the gene matches. The CDR3 loop spans 16 amino acids. From germline, CDR1 is DFQATT and CDR2 SNEGSKA (reference sequence). In DNA form, the CDR3 reads TGCAGTGCTCCTGACAGGGGGAGAGCAACTAATGAAAAACTGTTTTTT. Translated, it gives CSAPDRGRATNEKLFF.

This clonotype was found many times. As DNA, the CDR3 is TGTGCCAGTAGTATTATGGGGGGAACAAAAACCGGGGAGCTGTTTTTT. It codes for CASSIMGGTKTGELFF. The chain carries TRBV19 and TRBJ2-2, with D possibly matching TRBD2 (6 bases). The CDR3 runs 16 residues. V gave up 3 bases and J gave up 5 bases, with 16 bases separating them. Germline V CDR1 and CDR2: LNHDA, SQIVND (reference sequence).

This clonotype was counted many times. The chain is built from TRBV10-3 and TRBJ1-1; 8 bases are a match to TRBD1. In germline, CDR1 is ENHRY, CDR2 SYGVKD. CDR3 size: 15 residues. V was clipped by 6 bases and J by 1 base; unmatched bases: 7. In DNA form, the CDR3 reads TGTGCCATCAGAGCGAGACAGGGGTCGAACACTGAAGCTTTCTTT. It translates to CAIRARQGSNTEAFF.

This clonotype was seen at least ten times. The chain is built from TRBV6-1 and TRBJ2-2; 14 bases fit TRBD2. J gave up 4 bases and V 4 bases, and 8 bases lay outside the gene matches. The germline V gene has CDR1 MNHNS and CDR2 SASEGT. The CDR3 is 18 residues long. CDR3 region: CASSGKRLAGGFTGELFF. Here the CDR3 DNA reads TGTGCCAGCAGTGGCAAAAGACTAGCGGGAGGGTTCACCGGGGAGCTGTTTTTT.

This clonotype was detected many times. The V gene is TRBV11-2, the J gene TRBJ1-6; a weak D match, TRBD1 (6 bases). V lost 4 bases and J 3 bases, leaving 10 bases between the germline ends. In germline, CDR1 is SGHAT, CDR2 FQNNGV. The CDR3 loop spans 15 amino acids. The CDR3 nucleotides are TGTGCCAGCAGCTCGAACAGGGACTATAATTCACCCCTCCACTTT. It codes for CASSSNRDYNSPLHF.

This clonotype came up many times. The rearrangement links TRBV7-9 to TRBJ1-6; D ambiguous. Trimming left V 1 base short and J 7 bases short, with 11 bases between. Germline CDR1 is SEHNR and CDR2 is FQNEAQ (reference sequence). CDR3 length: 15 amino acids. The CDR3 region is CASSLVGLTNSPLHF. The CDR3 DNA is TGTGCCAGCAGCTTAGTAGGGCTGACGAATTCACCCCTCCACTTT.

This clonotype showed up many times. The V and J genes are TRBV19 and TRBJ2-3; maybe TRBD2 (5 bases). This CDR3 region has 16 residues. CDR1 and CDR2 from the germline V gene are LNHDA and SQIVND (reference sequence). V was trimmed by 6 bases and J by 4 bases, leaving 20 bases between them. The CDR3 region has the DNA TGTGCCAGTAGCCGGGTGGGGAGAGGTAGGGCAGATACGCAGTATTTT. Protein: CASSRVGRGRADTQYF.

This clonotype was recorded many times. V is TRBV7-8 and J is TRBJ1-1, with a weak D call TRBD1 (5 bases). Trimming took 6 bases from V and 5 from J, leaving 13 bases between them. Germline CDR1 SGHVS, CDR2 FQNEAQ. The CDR3 is 13 residues long. The CDR3 is CASRRGGRTEAFF. The CDR3 nucleotides are TGTGCCAGCAGACGGGGGGGAAGGACTGAAGCTTTCTTT.

The chain couples TRBV29-1 to TRBJ2-1; D gene unclear. From germline, CDR1 is SQVTM and CDR2 ANQGSEA. The germline V and J ends were trimmed by 4 bases and 6 bases, with 16 bases remaining between them. This CDR3 region has 14 residues. CDR3 region: CSVVPGPGGNEQFF. CDR3 nucleotides: TGCAGCGTTGTCCCCGGGCCGGGTGGCAATGAGCAGTTCTTC.

The chain links TRBV7-6 to TRBJ2-7; 7 positions agree with TRBD1. Germline assignment: CDR1 SGHVS and CDR2 FNYEAQ. The CDR3 runs 16 residues. V shed 5 bases and J 4 bases; nucleotides not matched to a gene: 14. The CDR3 DNA reads TGTGCCAGCAGCCGTCTACAGGGGTCCCCCCCATACGAGCAGTACTTC. This sequence encodes CASSRLQGSPPYEQYF.

This clonotype was recorded a few times. The chain joins TRBV11-3 to TRBJ2-3; the D gene is possibly TRBD2 (6 bases). With 4 bases removed from V and 4 bases from J, the gap between germline ends came to 18 bases. Germline CDR1 and CDR2: SGHNT and YENEEA. The CDR3 spans 16 residues. The CDR3 is CASSSRQAGGADTQYF. Written as DNA, the CDR3 is TGTGCCAGCAGCTCGAGGCAGGCCGGCGGGGCAGATACGCAGTATTTT.

The sample holds a few counts of this clonotype. The V and J genes are TRBV6-2 or TRBV6-3 and TRBJ2-7; D might be TRBD1 (6 bases). Trimming stripped 5 bases from V and 2 bases from J, with 10 bases between. CDR3 size: 13 residues. Germline values: CDR1 MNHEY, CDR2 SVGEGT. The CDR3 nucleotides read TGTGCCAGCAGTCGCAGGGGCACCTACGAGCAGTACTTC. This translates into CASSRRGTYEQYF.

The J gene is TRBJ2-3, the V gene TRBV7-2, with D possibly matching TRBD2 (5 bases). CDR3 size: 16 residues. CDR1 is SGHTA and CDR2 is FQGNSA in the germline V gene. Trimming removed 5 bases at V and 5 bases at J, with 20 bases between. CDR3 nucleotide sequence: TGTGCCAGCAGCCCCACGGGGATATCTGGGGAAGATACGCAGTATTTT. Protein product: CASSPTGISGEDTQYF.

This clonotype was detected ten times or more. The chain couples TRBV7-2 to TRBJ2-5, with 11 bases that match TRBD2. The germline V gene encodes CDR1 SGHTA and CDR2 FQGNSA. The ends lost 2 bases at V and 2 bases at J; junction bases unmatched: 4. CDR3 length: 16 residues. The CDR3 DNA reads as TGTGCCAGCAGCTTAAAGACTAGCGGGGATCAAGAGACCCAGTACTTC. It encodes CASSLKTSGDQETQYF.

This clonotype was seen many times. The chain couples TRBV6-2 or TRBV6-3 to TRBJ2-3; no firm D call. V was clipped by 6 bases and J by 2 bases, with 18 bases between them. This CDR3 region has 16 residues. Looked up from germline, CDR1 is MNHEY and CDR2 is SVGEGT. CDR3 sequence reads: CASRNALTVNTDTQYF. The CDR3 DNA reads as TGTGCCAGCAGGAACGCTCTTACAGTGAACACAGATACGCAGTATTTT.

This clonotype was observed a few times. The CDR3 region is CASTRTGLADTQYF. The DNA of the CDR3 is TGCGCCAGCACCAGGACAGGGCTTGCAGATACGCAGTATTTT. The V call is TRBV5-1, the J call TRBJ2-3; 8 nucleotides line up with TRBD1. Germline CDR1 reads SGHRS; CDR2 reads YFSETQ. With V trimmed by 6 bases and J by 4 bases, 7 bases remained unmatched. The CDR3 is 14 residues long.

This clonotype has ten or more counts. This chain links TRBV7-9 with TRBJ2-7; D uncertain. CDR1 is SEHNR, CDR2 FQNEAQ, per germline (reference sequence). There are 16 residues in the CDR3. With 1 base removed from V and 3 bases from J, the gap between germline ends came to 16 bases. CDR3 protein: CASSLGLGSENYEQYF. The CDR3 nucleotides read TGTGCCAGCAGCTTAGGGTTGGGTTCCGAAAACTACGAGCAGTACTTC.

This clonotype was observed a few times. V and J are TRBV18 and TRBJ2-1; D perhaps matches TRBD2 (5 bases). The CDR3 has 18 amino acids. The germline V gene has CDR1 KGHSH and CDR2 LQKENI. The V end was cut by 1 base, the J end by 9 bases, with 25 bases between. The CDR3 DNA reads as TGTGCCAGCTCACCACAGTGGGCAGCGGAGGCCCGGCTGATTGAGCAGTTCTTC. The encoded protein is CASSPQWAAEARLIEQFF.

This clonotype was recorded at least ten times. The chain uses TRBV3-1 and TRBJ1-1; D remains ambiguous. The CDR3 spans 13 residues. The germline V and J ends were trimmed by 4 bases and 4 bases, with 10 bases remaining between them. The germline V gene encodes CDR1 LGHDT and CDR2 YNNKEL (reference sequence). The CDR3 is CASSLNMGTEAFF. CDR3 in DNA: TGTGCCAGCAGCCTTAATATGGGCACTGAAGCTTTCTTT.

This clonotype was seen more than once but under ten times. The chain joins TRBV27 to TRBJ2-3, with 10 nucleotides matching TRBD2. Germline CDR1 MNHEY, CDR2 SMNVEV (reference sequence). The J segment lost 2 bases and the V segment lost 2 bases, leaving 4 bases of the junction unmatched. The CDR3 runs 16 residues. Written as DNA, the CDR3 is TGTGCCAGCAGTTTAGCACTAGCGGGGCTCACAGATACGCAGTATTTT. It yields the protein CASSLALAGLTDTQYF.

This clonotype was detected ten times or more. CDR3 coding DNA: TGTGCCAGCAGCTCTGACTCCTACAATGAGCAGTTCTTC. It codes for CASSSDSYNEQFF. V and J are TRBV5-4 and TRBJ2-1; D is uncertain. V was trimmed by 3 bases and J by 0 bases, leaving 4 bases between them. Per the germline V gene, CDR1 is SGHNT and CDR2 is YYREEE (reference sequence). There are 13 residues in the CDR3.

This clonotype showed up many times. In DNA form, the CDR3 reads TGTGCCTGGAGCCGTACCAAGGGCTACACCTTC. Encoded protein: CAWSRTKGYTF. The V gene is TRBV30, the J gene TRBJ1-2; D unresolved. The CDR3 contains 11 residues. CDR1 is GTSNPN, CDR2 SVGIG, per germline (reference sequence). V was pared by 3 bases and J by 8 bases, with 10 bases between.

J is TRBJ2-2 and V is TRBV12-5; the D gene is possibly TRBD2 (6 bases). Germline CDR1 and CDR2: LGHNT and FRNRAP. Trimming removed 5 bases at V and 4 bases at J, with 14 bases between. The CDR3 sequence is 15 residues long. Here the CDR3 reads CASGTGTESTGELFF. The CDR3 DNA reads TGTGCTAGTGGTACCGGGACTGAGAGCACCGGGGAGCTGTTTTTT.

This clonotype occurred many times. This chain uses TRBV2 with TRBJ1-1, with D perhaps TRBD1 (5 bases). The germline gives CDR1 SNHLY, CDR2 FYNNEI. The length of the CDR3 is 14 residues. V lost 7 bases and J lost 2, with 14 bases in between. In DNA, the CDR3 is TGTGCCAGCAAGCCGGGACGGCAAAACACTGAAGCTTTCTTT. This encodes CASKPGRQNTEAFF.